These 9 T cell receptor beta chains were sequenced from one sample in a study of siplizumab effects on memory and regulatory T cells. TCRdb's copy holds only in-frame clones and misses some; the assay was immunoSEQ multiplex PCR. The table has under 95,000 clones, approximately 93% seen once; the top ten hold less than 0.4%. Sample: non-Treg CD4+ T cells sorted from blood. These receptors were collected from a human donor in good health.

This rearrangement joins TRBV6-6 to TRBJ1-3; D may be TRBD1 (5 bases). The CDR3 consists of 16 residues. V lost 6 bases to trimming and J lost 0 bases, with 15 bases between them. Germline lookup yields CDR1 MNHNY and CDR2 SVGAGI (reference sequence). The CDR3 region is CASRDPGFSSGNTIYF. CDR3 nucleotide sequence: TGTGCCAGCAGGGACCCAGGGTTTAGCTCTGGAAACACCATATATTTT.

In nucleotides, the CDR3 is TGTGCCACCGAGACTAGGCAGCGACAACTCACAGATACGCAGTATTTT. It is translated as CATETRQRQLTDTQYF. V and J are TRBV5-3 and TRBJ2-3, with D possibly matching TRBD2 (6 bases). TRBV5-3 carries the ORF label, with uncertain function. The V gene lost 9 bases and the J gene lost 2 bases, with 22 bases spanning the gap. This CDR3 contains 16 residues.

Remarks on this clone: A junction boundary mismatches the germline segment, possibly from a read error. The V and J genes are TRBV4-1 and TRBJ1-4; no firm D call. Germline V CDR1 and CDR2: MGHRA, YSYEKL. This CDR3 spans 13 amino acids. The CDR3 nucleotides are TGCGCCAACAGCCAAGGCCCACTTGAAAAACTGTTTTTT. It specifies CANSQGPLEKLFF.

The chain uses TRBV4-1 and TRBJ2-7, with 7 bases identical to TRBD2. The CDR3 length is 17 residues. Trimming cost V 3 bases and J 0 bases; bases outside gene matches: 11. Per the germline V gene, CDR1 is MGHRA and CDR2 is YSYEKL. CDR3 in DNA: TGCGCCAGCAGCCAGCTGGGGTGGCGGGAGAGCTCCTACGAGCAGTACTTC. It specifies CASSQLGWRESSYEQYF.

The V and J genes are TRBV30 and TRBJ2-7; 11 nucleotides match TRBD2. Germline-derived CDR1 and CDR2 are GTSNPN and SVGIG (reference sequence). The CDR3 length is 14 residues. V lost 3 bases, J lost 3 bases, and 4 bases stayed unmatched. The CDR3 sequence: CAWRLAGEYYEQYF. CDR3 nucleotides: TGTGCCTGGAGACTAGCGGGGGAATACTACGAGCAGTACTTC.

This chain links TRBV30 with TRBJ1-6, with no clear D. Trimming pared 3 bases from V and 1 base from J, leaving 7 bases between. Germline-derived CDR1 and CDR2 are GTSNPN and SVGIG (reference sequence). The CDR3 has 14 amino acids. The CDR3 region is CAWSTASYNSPLHF. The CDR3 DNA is TGTGCCTGGAGCACAGCTTCCTATAATTCACCCCTCCACTTT.

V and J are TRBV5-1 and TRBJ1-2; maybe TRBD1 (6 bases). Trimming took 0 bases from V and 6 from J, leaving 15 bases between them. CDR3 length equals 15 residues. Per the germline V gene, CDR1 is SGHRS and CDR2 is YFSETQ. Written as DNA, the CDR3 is TGCGCCAGCAGCTTGGCGGGACACAATGTGGATGGCTACACCTTC. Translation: CASSLAGHNVDGYTF.

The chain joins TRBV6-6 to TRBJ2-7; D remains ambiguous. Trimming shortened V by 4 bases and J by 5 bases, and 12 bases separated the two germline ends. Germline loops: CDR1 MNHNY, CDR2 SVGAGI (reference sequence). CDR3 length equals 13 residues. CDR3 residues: CASSFLLRNEQYF. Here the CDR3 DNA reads TGTGCCAGCAGTTTTTTGCTTAGGAACGAGCAGTACTTC.

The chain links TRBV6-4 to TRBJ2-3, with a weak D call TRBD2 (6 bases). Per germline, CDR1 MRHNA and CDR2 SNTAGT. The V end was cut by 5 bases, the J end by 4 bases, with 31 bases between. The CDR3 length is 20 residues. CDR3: CASSSSYTLLLARWADTQYF. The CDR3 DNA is TGTGCCAGCAGTTCTTCTTATACCCTCCTACTAGCTCGGTGGGCAGATACGCAGTATTTT.